This TCR beta chain was retrieved from a study of identical twins. Study-wide results and caveats: Fewer insertions were carried by abundant cord blood beta clonotypes, but none was seen in memory repertoires. A cross-sectional statistical analysis, not follow-up of the same donors, supported the conclusions.

Template switching, a step in the protocol, added a universal primer site, and cDNA carried unique molecular identifiers. Each CDR3 protein is one row after TCRdb ran MiXCR on the 5' RACE reads. Of approximately 550,000 distinct CDR3 sequences detected, 20% to 25% appear once; the ten largest clones hold more than 0.4%. This CDR3 has 15 residues. Trimming at V came to 8 bases and at J to 6 bases, leaving 9 bases not matched to a gene. On this clonotype: Antigen specificity is unknown.

The same sample was also studied in work on yellow fever vaccine responses in identical twins.

This receptor was taken from a young woman in good health. The chain uses TRBV12-3 or TRBV12-4 and TRBJ1-6; 8 positions match TRBD1. Sequencing used CD4+ T cells sorted from blood. The CDR3 protein is CASGQTGAANSPLHF. The CDR3 DNA is TGTGCCAGCGGTCAGACAGGGGCTGCTAATTCACCCCTCCACTTT.